This T cell receptor beta chain was sequenced in a study of CD8 T cells in ankylosing spondylitis. Construction of TCR beta libraries was performed using quantitative 5'-RACE with molecular barcodes. TCRdb re-called the 5' RACE reads through MiXCR, storing one row per CDR3 protein. The sample shows a few hundred thousand distinct CDR3 sequences, more than 20% of them seen only once. Points from the study as a whole: What seemed typical of ankylosing spondylitis blood was a TCR beta motif built from 8 or 9 highly homologous variants. Disease-associated clones were reportedly significantly overrepresented in matched ankylosing spondylitis synovial fluid.

Germline CDR1 is ENHRY and CDR2 is SYGVKD. V was pared by 6 bases and J by 7 bases, with 12 bases of the junction left unmatched. This CDR3 is built from 15 residues. This clonotype turned up a few times. Its antigen is unidentified. The TCR was taken from a male donor with ankylosing spondylitis. The chain links TRBV10-3 to TRBJ2-3; TRBD1 aligns across 8 bases. The specimen was blood, either unsorted or a sorted T cell fraction (not recorded which). In DNA, the CDR3 is TGTGCCATCAGAGAGACGTCAGGGGGCGTGTATACGCAGTATTTT. Amino acid sequence: CAIRETSGGVYTQYF.